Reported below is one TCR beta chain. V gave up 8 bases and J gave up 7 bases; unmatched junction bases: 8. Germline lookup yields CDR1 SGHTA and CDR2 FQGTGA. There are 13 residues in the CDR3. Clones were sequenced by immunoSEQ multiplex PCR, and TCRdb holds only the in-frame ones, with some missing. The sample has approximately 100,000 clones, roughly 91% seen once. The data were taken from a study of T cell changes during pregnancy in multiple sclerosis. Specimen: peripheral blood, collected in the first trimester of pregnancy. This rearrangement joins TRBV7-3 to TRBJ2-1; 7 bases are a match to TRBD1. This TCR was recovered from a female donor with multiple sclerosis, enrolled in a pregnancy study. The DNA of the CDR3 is TGTGCCAGCGGGCTCGACAGGGCGAATGAGCAGTTCTTC. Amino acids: CASGLDRANEQFF.